These 15 T cell receptor beta chains were sequenced from one sample in a study of blood T cell repertoires in COVID-19. Sequencing used immunoSEQ multiplex PCR; TCRdb keeps in-frame clones, though not all of them. The sample holds under 100,000 clones; approximately 84% are singletons and the top ten take around 25%. The sequencing input was peripheral blood. The receptors here all came from a man older than 75 with active or convalescent COVID-19.

V and J are TRBV5-1 and TRBJ1-6; possibly TRBD1 for D (5 bases). CDR1 is SGHRS and CDR2 is YFSETQ in the germline V gene. The CDR3 has 15 amino acids. Trimming removed 0 bases from V and 7 bases from J, with 11 bases in between. CDR3 in DNA: TGCGCCAGCAGCTTGGTTGGACAAGAAAATTCACCCCTCCACTTT. Its protein is CASSLVGQENSPLHF.

This clone was seen more than once but under ten times. V and J are TRBV25-1 and TRBJ2-2; 7 bases fit TRBD2. J gave up 1 base and V 5 bases, and 13 bases lay outside the gene matches. The CDR3 extends over 18 amino acids. Germline CDR1 is MGHDK and CDR2 is SYGVNS. CDR3 coding DNA: TGTGCCAGCAGTCCCACCTCGGGAGCTAGCGGGAACACCGGGGAGCTGTTTTTT. Amino acids: CASSPTSGASGNTGELFF.

V usage is TRBV7-2 and J usage is TRBJ2-5; D not resolved. The CDR3 consists of 13 residues. Germline CDR1 SGHTA, CDR2 FQGNSA. Trimming cost V 1 base and J 4 bases, with 7 bases left between them. The CDR3 sequence: CASSLDTLETQYF. Written as DNA, the CDR3 is TGTGCCAGCAGCTTAGATACTTTAGAGACCCAGTACTTC.

The J gene is TRBJ1-3, the V gene TRBV6-5; 8 bases line up with TRBD1. Per germline, CDR1 MNHEY and CDR2 SVGAGI. The CDR3 runs to 14 residues. The junction had 6 bases not matched to a gene; V was cut back by 9 bases and J by 2 bases. This chain's CDR3 is CASRTGFTGNTIYF. In nucleotides, the CDR3 is TGTGCCAGTCGGACAGGGTTTACTGGAAACACCATATATTTT.

The CDR3 bases are TGCGCCAGCAGCTCCCCCGGAGGTGGGTTGGAGACCCAGTACTTC. Translation gives CASSSPGGGLETQYF. The chain links TRBV5-1 to TRBJ2-5; tentatively, D is TRBD2 (5 bases). CDR1 SGHRS and CDR2 YFSETQ come from the germline V gene. This CDR3 has 15 amino acids. The ends were cut back, 3 bases at V and 5 bases at J, with 17 bases in the middle.

The chain carries TRBV7-8 and TRBJ2-1, with a possible D match to TRBD1 (7 bases). The V gene's germline CDR1 is SGHVS and CDR2 FQNEAQ. Trimming pared 3 bases from V and 10 bases from J, leaving 16 bases between. The CDR3 loop spans 14 amino acids. CDR3 in amino acids: CASSFAGGLYEQFF. The CDR3 nucleotides are TGTGCCAGCAGCTTCGCAGGGGGGCTCTACGAGCAGTTCTTC.

The chain employs TRBV3-1 (or the pseudogene TRBV3-2) and TRBJ2-7, with 11 positions matching TRBD2. This CDR3 is built from 14 residues. Trimming cost V 6 bases and J 2 bases; bases outside gene matches: 3. From germline, CDR1 is LGHDT and CDR2 YNNKEL (reference sequence). The CDR3 loop is CASRMTSGAYEQYF. The CDR3 DNA follows: TGTGCCAGCAGAATGACTAGCGGGGCCTACGAGCAGTACTTC.

This sequence joins TRBV15 and TRBJ2-1; 9 bases agree with TRBD1. V trimming: 4 bases; J trimming: 4 bases; junction bases outside the gene matches: 5. The CDR3 sequence is 15 residues long. From germline, CDR1 is LNHNV and CDR2 YYDKDF (reference sequence). CDR3 amino acids: CATSTLDRGYNEQFF. DNA for the CDR3: TGTGCCACCAGCACTTTGGACAGGGGATACAATGAGCAGTTCTTC.

The chain recombines TRBV2 with TRBJ2-4, with 8 bases matching TRBD2. CDR1 is SNHLY and CDR2 is FYNNEI in the germline V gene. The CDR3 sequence is 15 residues long. V gave up 2 bases and J gave up 3 bases; unmatched junction bases: 3. The CDR3 region is CASSETGGDKNIQYF. CDR3 nucleotide sequence: TGTGCCAGCAGTGAAACCGGGGGGGACAAAAACATTCAGTACTTC.

In DNA form, the CDR3 reads TGTGCCAGCAGAAGGACAGGGACGAACTATGGCTACACCTTC. Translation gives CASRRTGTNYGYTF. This chain joins TRBV27 and TRBJ1-2; 8 bases map to TRBD1. This CDR3 is built from 14 residues. Germline CDR1 and CDR2: MNHEY and SMNVEV (reference sequence). With V trimmed by 6 bases and J by 2 bases, 5 bases remained unmatched.

The chain uses TRBV6-6 and TRBJ2-1; 8 bases fit TRBD2. The trim removed 8 bases at V and 4 bases at J, leaving 10 bases unmatched. Germline V gene lookup returns CDR1 MNHNY and CDR2 SVGAGI (reference sequence). The CDR3 consists of 15 residues. This CDR3 is CASASGGEPYNEQFF. CDR3 sequence (DNA): TGTGCCAGCGCGAGCGGGGGCGAACCTTACAATGAGCAGTTCTTC.

The rearrangement joins TRBV14 to TRBJ2-3; D may be TRBD2 (6 bases). Trimming took 3 bases from V and 0 from J, leaving 16 bases between them. Germline CDR1 reads SGHDN; CDR2 reads FVKESK. This CDR3 has 17 residues. The CDR3 DNA reads as TGTGCCAGCAGCCATACCTCCGTCGGGGGAAGCACAGATACGCAGTATTTT. Protein product: CASSHTSVGGSTDTQYF.

V is TRBV4-3 and J is TRBJ1-4, with D possibly being TRBD1 (6 bases). The germline V and J ends were trimmed by 2 bases and 10 bases, with 17 bases remaining between them. Looked up from germline, CDR1 is LGHNA and CDR2 is YSLEER. The CDR3 extends over 15 amino acids. The chain's CDR3 is CASSQILGGGRKLFF. The CDR3 DNA is TGCGCCAGCAGCCAAATTCTCGGGGGGGGGCGAAAACTGTTTTTT.

The chain couples TRBV7-2 to TRBJ2-5; the D gene is possibly TRBD2 (6 bases). CDR1 and CDR2 (germline): SGHTA, FQGNSA. The CDR3 spans 15 residues. The germline V and J ends were trimmed by 4 bases and 4 bases, with 16 bases remaining between them. CDR3 in DNA: TGTGCCAGCAGCTCCCCCTCCGGAGCGGGAGAGACCCAGTACTTC. Its protein product is CASSSPSGAGETQYF.

The chain uses TRBV3-1 (or the pseudogene TRBV3-2) and TRBJ2-3, with 9 bases aligning to TRBD2. There are 15 residues in the CDR3. Germline lookup yields CDR1 LGHDT and CDR2 YNNKEL (reference sequence). V lost 6 bases, J lost 7 bases, and 11 bases stayed unmatched. DNA of the CDR3: TGTGCCAGCAGGGGGGAGCTAGCGGGGTCCCATACGCAGTATTTT. Protein: CASRGELAGSHTQYF.